This T cell receptor (beta chain) is from a study of identical twins. Findings and limits, study-wide: Where out-of-frame alpha sequences were twin-shared, they showed excess low generation probability. Model-predicted out-of-frame TCR alpha sharing fell below observed values in monozygotic twins.

The CDR3 runs 13 residues. The V end was cut by 12 bases, the J end by 1 base, with 12 bases between. Germline loops: CDR1 KGHDR, CDR2 SFDVKD. Healthy Caucasians, and only they, were the donors. TCRdb fed the 5' RACE reads into MiXCR, producing one record per CDR3 protein. Of some 1,700,000 distinct CDR3 sequences listed, under 35% are singletons. Points on this clonotype: The antigen is unknown.

The receptor's source is a newborn girl in good health. The rearrangement joins TRBV24-1 to TRBJ2-1, with D possibly being TRBD2 (6 bases). The sequencing sample was made of cord blood. CDR3 sequence (DNA): TGTGCCGTTAGCGGTCCGTCCTACAATGAGCAGTTCTTC. Translating it yields CAVSGPSYNEQFF.